This T cell receptor (beta chain) was captured in a study of T-cell reconstitution after alpha-beta-depleted transplantation in children (dated by TCRdb to 2016 to 2017). General notes on the study: T-cell immune reconstitution after TCRalphabeta/CD19-depleted allogeneic hematopoietic cell transplantation in children was quantitatively tracked in the study by means of TCR repertoire profiling.

From its cysteine to its phenylalanine, the CDR3 spans 15 amino acids. Only the CDR3 region is kept as DNA, spanning 45 bases read in frame from base 1. V and J are truncated by 6 bases and 1 base respectively, leaving an intervening sequence of 15 bases. The germline V gene encodes CDR1 MNHEY and CDR2 SVGAGI. What the research found in general, with its limitations: In some patients, high TCRbeta diversity at day 60 was attributed to recipient T cells and intrathymic progenitors that had survived conditioning. The apparently early recovery of alphabetaT-cell counts about two months after transplant reportedly depended on only several hundred rapidly expanded clones that came from non-depleted graft cells. Over the following months the frequencies of hyperexpanded clones went down, and after one year T-cell counts and TCRbeta diversity were mostly credited to newly produced T cells.

The table lists this clonotype with a few counts. This receptor's antigen is unknown. No much larger clonotype is one base removed from it; base qualities were not supplied. The receptor library was made with PCR. The data were produced on an Illumina HiSeq 2500. To normalize quantification of the TCRbeta repertoire, the TCR libraries were built with molecular barcoding that relied on unique molecular identifiers. TCRdb ran its own pipeline on the public reads, namely fastp trimming at Q25 and MiXCR clone calling, and kept in-frame beta chains. Each entry is one CDR3 protein sequence, shown with its most common DNA and genes. The sample has about 980,000 distinct CDR3 sequences on record, about 29% of them singletons. The ten largest clonotypes hold 28% of the sample. This specimen's treatment or condition label, per the study, means: allogeneic hematopoietic cell transplantation with graft depleted of TCRalphabeta T cells and CD19 B cells. The transplant recipients were children given TCRalphabeta/CD19-depleted allogeneic hematopoietic cell grafts.

The source was PBMCs, mostly from graft donor cells, collected 360 days after TCRalphabeta/CD19-depleted stem cell transplant. The chain is made from TRBV6-5 and TRBJ2-5; the D gene is perhaps TRBD2, on 5 matching bases. The sequence was obtained from a boy under two years old who had a stem cell transplant for SCID, so the T cells may come from the graft donor. The CDR3 region reads CASRRGLGVQETQYF. The base sequence is TGTGCCAGCAGACGTGGGCTCGGGGTCCAAGAGACCCAGTACTTC.